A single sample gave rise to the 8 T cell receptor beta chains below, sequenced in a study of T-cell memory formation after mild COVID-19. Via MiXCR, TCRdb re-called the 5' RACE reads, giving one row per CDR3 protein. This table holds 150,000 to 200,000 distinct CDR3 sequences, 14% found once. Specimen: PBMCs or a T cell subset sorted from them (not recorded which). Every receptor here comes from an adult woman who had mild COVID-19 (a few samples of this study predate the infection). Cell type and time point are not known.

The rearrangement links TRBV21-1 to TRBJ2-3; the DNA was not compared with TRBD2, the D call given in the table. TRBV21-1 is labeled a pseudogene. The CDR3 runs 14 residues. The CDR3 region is CASSPGTRGDTQYF. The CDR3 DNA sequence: TGTGCCAGCAGTCCCGGGACTAGAGGAGATACGCAGTATTTT.

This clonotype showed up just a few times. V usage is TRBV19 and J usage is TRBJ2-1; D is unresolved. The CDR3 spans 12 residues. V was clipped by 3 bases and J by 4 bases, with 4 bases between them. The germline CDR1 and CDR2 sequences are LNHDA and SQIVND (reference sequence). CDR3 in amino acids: CASSIRYNEQFF. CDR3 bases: TGTGCCAGTAGTATTAGGTACAATGAGCAGTTCTTC.

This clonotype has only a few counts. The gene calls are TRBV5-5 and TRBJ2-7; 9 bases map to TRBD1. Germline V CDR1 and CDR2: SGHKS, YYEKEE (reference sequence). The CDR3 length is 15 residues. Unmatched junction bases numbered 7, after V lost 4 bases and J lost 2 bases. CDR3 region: CASSPPNRGPYEQYF. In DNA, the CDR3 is TGTGCCAGCAGCCCCCCGAACAGGGGGCCCTACGAGCAGTACTTC.

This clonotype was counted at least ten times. The chain's CDR3 is CASSQESGGYEQYF. Here the CDR3 DNA reads TGTGCCAGCAGCCAAGAGTCCGGGGGTTACGAGCAGTACTTC. The chain has TRBV4-2 and TRBJ2-7; D may be TRBD2 (6 bases). Looked up from germline, CDR1 is LGHNA and CDR2 is YNFKEQ. The CDR3 totals 14 residues. Trimming removed 0 bases at V and 4 bases at J, with 10 bases between.

CDR3 sequence: CASSPLSGNQPQHF. CDR3 nucleotide sequence: TGTGCCAGCAGCCCGCTGAGCGGCAATCAGCCCCAGCATTTT. V gene TRBV3-1 combines with J gene TRBJ1-5; D unresolved. This CDR3 spans 14 amino acids. Per germline, CDR1 LGHDT and CDR2 YNNKEL (reference sequence). The V end was cut by 4 bases, the J end by 2 bases, with 9 bases between. The complete variable domain, with remaining parts taken from reference TRBV3-1 and TRBJ1-5, reads DTAVSQTPKYLVTQMGNDKSIKCEQNLGHDTMYWYKQDSKKFLKIMFSYNNKELIINETVPNRFSPKSPDKAHLNLHINSLELGDSAVYFCASSPLSGNQPQHFGDGTRLSIL.

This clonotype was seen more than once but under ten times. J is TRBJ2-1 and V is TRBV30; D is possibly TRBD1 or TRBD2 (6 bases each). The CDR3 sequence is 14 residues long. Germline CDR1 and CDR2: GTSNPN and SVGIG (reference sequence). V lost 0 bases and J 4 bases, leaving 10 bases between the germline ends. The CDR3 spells CAWSVGGRYNEQFF. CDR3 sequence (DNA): TGTGCCTGGAGTGTAGGGGGGCGTTACAATGAGCAGTTCTTC. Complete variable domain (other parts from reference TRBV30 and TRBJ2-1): SQTIHQWPATLVQPVGSPLSLECTVEGTSNPNLYWYRQAAGRGLQLLFYSVGIGQISSEVPQNLSASRPQDRQFILSSKKLLLSDSGFYLCAWSVGGRYNEQFFGPGTRLTVL.

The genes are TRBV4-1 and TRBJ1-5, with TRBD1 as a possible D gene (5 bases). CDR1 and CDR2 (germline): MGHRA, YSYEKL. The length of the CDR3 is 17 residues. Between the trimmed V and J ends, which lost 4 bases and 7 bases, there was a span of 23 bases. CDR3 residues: CASSPRQGWGGDQPQHF. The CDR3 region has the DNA TGCGCCAGCAGCCCCCGGCAGGGCTGGGGTGGCGACCAGCCCCAGCATTTT.

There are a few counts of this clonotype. The CDR3 region has the DNA TGTGCCAGCAGCATCGGGGCAAATCAGCCCCAGCATTTT. Its protein product is CASSIGANQPQHF. The J gene is TRBJ1-5, the V gene TRBV7-9, with D tentatively TRBD1 (5 bases). Germline V gene data show CDR1 as SEHNR and CDR2 as FQNEAQ (reference sequence). V was shortened by 5 bases and J by 4 bases, with 9 bases between the two germline ends. The CDR3 length is 13 residues. The full variable domain, in which reference TRBV7-9 and TRBJ1-5 provide the parts outside the CDR3, is DTGVSQNPRHKITKRGQNVTFRCDPISEHNRLYWYRQTLGQGPEFLTYFQNEAQLEKSRLLSDRFSAERPKGSFSTLEIQRTEQGDSAMYLCASSIGANQPQHFGDGTRLSIL.